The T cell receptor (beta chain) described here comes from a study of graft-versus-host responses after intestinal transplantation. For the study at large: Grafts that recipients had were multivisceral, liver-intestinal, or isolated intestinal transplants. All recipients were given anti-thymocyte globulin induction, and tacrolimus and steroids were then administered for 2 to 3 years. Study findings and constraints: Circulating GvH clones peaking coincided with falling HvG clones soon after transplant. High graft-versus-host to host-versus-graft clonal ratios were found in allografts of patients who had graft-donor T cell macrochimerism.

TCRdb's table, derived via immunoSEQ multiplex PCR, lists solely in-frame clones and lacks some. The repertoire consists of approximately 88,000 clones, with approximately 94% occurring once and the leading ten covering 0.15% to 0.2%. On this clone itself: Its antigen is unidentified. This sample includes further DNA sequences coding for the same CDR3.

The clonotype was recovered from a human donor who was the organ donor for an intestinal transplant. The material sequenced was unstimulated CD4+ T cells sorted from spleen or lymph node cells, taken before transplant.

CDR3 amino acids: CASSGQGAIEYEQYF. In DNA, the CDR3 is TGTGCCAGCTCCGGACAGGGGGCTATTGAGTACGAGCAGTACTTC. V usage is TRBV27 and J usage is TRBJ2-7; 11 bases are a match to TRBD1. The CDR3 extends over 15 amino acids. Germline V gene lookup returns CDR1 MNHEY and CDR2 SMNVEV (reference sequence). Trimming removed 8 bases from V and 4 bases from J; junction bases left unmatched: 10.